Listed below are T cell receptor beta chains from one sample, sequenced in a study of technical replicates of blood from a handful of donors. TCRdb's copy holds only in-frame clones and misses some; the assay was immunoSEQ multiplex PCR. The table includes 70,000 to 95,000 clones, 95% to 98% detected once. The specimen sequenced was T cells isolated from PBMCs. The receptors shown here come from a human donor in good health. Each CDR3 is given with its conserved first and last residue.

j_call v_call cdr3_aa
TRBJ2-7 TRBV5-4 CASSLVGAEQYF
TRBJ1-1 TRBV30 CAWSEGVNTEAFF
TRBJ1-1 TRBV29-1 CSGRGTEAFF
TRBJ1-1 TRBV5-1 CASSLGRRQMNTEAFF
TRBJ2-7 TRBV4-1 CASSQEDRQGGEQYF
TRBJ2-3 TRBV7-9 CASSRWDNTDTQYF
TRBJ1-1 TRBV4-1 CASSHVQGLNTEAFF
TRBJ2-4 TRBV2 CASSKRDGGLAKNIQYF
TRBJ1-1 TRBV2 CASSEEGEAFF
TRBJ2-7 TRBV9 CASSPRGGTGILYEQYF
TRBJ2-1 TRBV28 CASSLLTGLYNEQFF
TRBJ2-5 TRBV28 CASSYRRLAQYF
TRBJ2-1 TRBV15 CATSRQVDLNEQFF
TRBJ2-7 TRBV21-1 CASGTNYQLISEQYF
TRBJ2-5 TRBV7-9 CASARSGETQYF
TRBJ1-1 TRBV19 CASTQTGYTEAFF